This entry lists 31 T cell receptor beta chains sequenced from one sample in a study of CD8 T cells in ankylosing spondylitis. TCRdb itself ran the 5' RACE reads through MiXCR, one entry per CDR3 protein. The sample has approximately 250,000 distinct CDR3 sequences; 8% to 11% are singletons. Sequenced material: blood, either unsorted or a sorted T cell fraction (not recorded which). The receptor set was obtained from a male donor with ankylosing spondylitis or in good health (not recorded which).

Ten or more counts support this clonotype. The gene calls are TRBV5-1 and TRBJ1-1; 8 bases agree with TRBD1. V lost 0 bases and J lost 2; bases outside the gene matches: 12. The CDR3 is 18 residues long. Germline V gene lookup returns CDR1 SGHRS and CDR2 YFSETQ. This CDR3 is CASSLALFSGQGNTEAFF. The CDR3 region has the DNA TGCGCCAGCAGCTTGGCTCTTTTTTCCGGACAGGGAAACACTGAAGCTTTCTTT.

The sample holds many counts of this clonotype. This chain uses TRBV21-1 with TRBJ1-5. TRBV21-1 is marked as a pseudogene. The CDR3 has 16 amino acids. DNA for the CDR3: TGTGCCAGCAGCAAAGGGGGCAGGGCCGGGAATCAGCCCCAGCATTTT. Its translation: CASSKGGRAGNQPQHF.

At least ten counts were recorded for this clonotype. The genes are TRBV7-9 and TRBJ1-1; the D is unclear. The V and J ends lost 0 bases and 0 bases respectively, with 5 bases between them. Germline CDR1 SEHNR, CDR2 FQNEAQ (reference sequence). The CDR3 runs 14 residues. As DNA, the CDR3 is TGTGCCAGCAGCTTAGCAACGATGAACACTGAAGCTTTCTTT. This encodes CASSLATMNTEAFF.

This clonotype showed up many times. V gene TRBV6-2 or TRBV6-3 combines with J gene TRBJ1-6, with a weak D call TRBD1 (5 bases). The CDR3 is 15 residues long. The ends were cut back, 5 bases at V and 6 bases at J, with 14 bases in the middle. From germline, CDR1 is MNHEY and CDR2 SVGEGT. CDR3 sequence reads: CASSERGAANSPLHF. In nucleotides, the CDR3 is TGTGCCAGCAGTGAGAGAGGGGCAGCTAATTCACCCCTCCACTTT.

In this sample, this clonotype turned up many times. The chain carries TRBV5-6 and TRBJ2-3, with 10 bases lining up with TRBD2. CDR1 SGHDT and CDR2 YYEEEE come from the germline V gene. Losses at the gene ends were 0 bases for V and 9 bases for J; bases not matched to a gene: 10. CDR3 length: 16 amino acids. The CDR3 spells CASSLGLLAGRVTQYF. The CDR3 coding sequence is TGTGCCAGCAGCTTGGGTTTACTAGCGGGAAGAGTCACGCAGTATTTT.

The chain couples TRBV5-1 to TRBJ2-1; 8 positions match TRBD2. With 5 bases clipped from V and 9 bases from J, the junction kept 16 bases outside the gene matches. Germline V gene sequence: CDR1 SGHRS, CDR2 YFSETQ. This CDR3 is 16 amino acids long. The DNA of the CDR3 is TGCGCCAGCAGAGGAGGGGGGACTAGGGGGGCGTGTGAGCAGTTCTTC. This encodes CASRGGGTRGACEQFF. The variable domain in full, with the rest retrieved from reference TRBV5-1 and TRBJ2-1, is KAGVTQTPRYLIKTRGQQVTLSCSPISGHRSVSWYQQTPGQGLQFLFEYFSETQRNKGNFPGRFSGRQFSNSRSEMNVSTLELGDSALYLCASRGGGTRGACEQFFGPGTRLTVL.

The sample holds many counts of this clonotype. This rearrangement joins TRBV25-1 to TRBJ2-7, with unresolved D. The CDR3 runs 14 residues. Looked up from germline, CDR1 is MGHDK and CDR2 is SYGVNS. The V end lost 3 bases, the J end lost 1 base, and 10 bases lay between the germline ends. This CDR3 reads CASSDPHRSYEQYF. The CDR3 nucleotides read TGTGCCAGCAGTGACCCTCATCGTTCCTACGAGCAGTACTTC.

This clonotype came up many times. The CDR3 nucleotides are TGTGCCAGCAGTTCGGGGGGGTGGGCCCACACAGATACGCAGTATTTT. It yields the protein CASSSGGWAHTDTQYF. This sequence joins TRBV12-3 or TRBV12-4 and TRBJ2-3; the match to TRBD2 covers 8 bases. J lost 2 bases, V lost 4 bases, and 8 bases had no gene match. The CDR3 loop spans 16 amino acids.

Comment on this clonotype: One end of the junction is discordant with germline, which a read error may explain. The chain uses TRBV18 and TRBJ2-7; D might be TRBD1 (6 bases). Germline V CDR1 and CDR2: KGHSH, LQKENI. This CDR3 contains 15 residues. The chain's CDR3 is CASSPTGRSSYEQYF. DNA for the CDR3: TGTGCCAGCTCACCGACAGGCCGTAGCTCCTACGAACAGTACTTC.

This clonotype was seen at least ten times. This chain connects TRBV29-1 to TRBJ2-5, with TRBD1 identical over 10 bases. V trimming: 7 bases; J trimming: 4 bases; junction bases outside the gene matches: 9. The CDR3 is 14 residues long. Germline CDR1 reads SQVTM; CDR2 reads ANQGSEA. In DNA form, the CDR3 reads TGCAGCGCGCGGCGACAGGGGGCTTCAGAGACCCAGTACTTC. Translated: CSARRQGASETQYF.

This clonotype has at least ten counts. The J gene is TRBJ2-7, the V gene TRBV2, with 10 nucleotides matching TRBD2. V lost 2 bases and J lost 0; bases outside the gene matches: 7. Germline values: CDR1 SNHLY, CDR2 FYNNEI. CDR3 length equals 17 residues. In DNA form, the CDR3 reads TGTGCCAGCAGTGAATCCCCTAGCGGGGGTCTCTCCTACGAGCAGTACTTC. Protein sequence: CASSESPSGGLSYEQYF. The full variable domain, its missing parts supplied by reference TRBV2 and TRBJ2-7, is EPEVTQTPSHQVTQMGQEVILRCVPISNHLYFYWYRQILGQKVEFLVSFYNNEISEKSEIFDDQFSVERPDGSNFTLKIRSTKLEDSAMYFCASSESPSGGLSYEQYFGPGTRLTVT.

This clonotype was recorded at least ten times. This chain uses TRBV29-1 with TRBJ1-5; D ambiguous. Trimming stripped 1 base from V and 4 bases from J, with 8 bases between. The CDR3 consists of 13 residues. CDR1 and CDR2 from the germline V gene are SQVTM and ANQGSEA. The CDR3 region has the DNA TGCAGCGTTGAAGTAAACACTAATCAGCCCCAGCATTTT. This codes for CSVEVNTNQPQHF.

This clonotype was found a few times. This rearrangement joins TRBV6-1 to TRBJ2-2, with 11 nucleotides matching TRBD2. Germline CDR1 MNHNS, CDR2 SASEGT. Trimming removed 8 bases from V and 4 bases from J; junction bases left unmatched: 6. This CDR3 spans 15 amino acids. The CDR3 region has the DNA TGTGCCAGCCAATCTAGCGGGGGGACCACCGGGGAGCTGTTTTTT. Encoded protein: CASQSSGGTTGELFF.

This clonotype was recorded a few times. This chain joins TRBV27 and TRBJ1-6; D not certain. CDR3 size: 15 residues. Germline-derived CDR1 and CDR2 are MNHEY and SMNVEV (reference sequence). V was clipped by 6 bases and J by 4 bases, with 13 bases between them. CDR3 region: CASRGGGNYNSPLHF. CDR3 bases: TGTGCCAGCAGGGGAGGTGGGAATTATAATTCACCCCTCCACTTT.

There are many counts of this clonotype. This chain connects TRBV19 to TRBJ2-2, with TRBD2 as a possible D gene (5 bases). The CDR3 loop spans 13 amino acids. Germline CDR1 LNHDA, CDR2 SQIVND (reference sequence). Trimming stripped 11 bases from V and 2 bases from J, with 12 bases between. CDR3 sequence: CASLGENTGELFF. For the CDR3, the DNA is TGTGCCTCCCTCGGGGAAAACACCGGGGAGCTGTTTTTT.

The chain uses TRBV3-1 and TRBJ2-5; 12 bases are shared with TRBD2. Germline trimming cut 0 bases from V and 7 bases from J; bases unmatched to any gene: 9. Germline loops: CDR1 LGHDT, CDR2 YNNKEL (reference sequence). This CDR3 has 17 amino acids. The CDR3, as DNA: TGTGCCAGCAGCCAAGATCTGACTAGCGGGGGCCGAGGGACCCAGTACTTC. The encoded protein is CASSQDLTSGGRGTQYF.

Many counts were recorded for this clonotype. This chain uses TRBV12-3 or TRBV12-4 with TRBJ2-7, with 8 bases that match TRBD2. J lost 3 bases, V lost 3 bases, and 4 bases had no gene match. The CDR3 has 14 amino acids. This CDR3 is CASSFGAGGYEQYF. The CDR3 coding sequence is TGTGCCAGCAGTTTTGGCGCGGGGGGCTACGAGCAGTACTTC.

This clonotype occurred many times. The chain links TRBV5-1 to TRBJ2-7, with a weak D call TRBD2 (5 bases). CDR1 is SGHRS and CDR2 is YFSETQ in the germline V gene. The germline V and J ends were trimmed by 1 base and 4 bases, with 18 bases remaining between them. The CDR3 length is 16 residues. The CDR3 reads CASSLRPPVGGYEQYF. The DNA for the CDR3 is TGCGCCAGCAGCTTGCGCCCGCCTGTGGGCGGGTACGAGCAGTACTTC. Based on the CDR3 plus reference TRBV5-1 and TRBJ2-7, the full variable domain is KAGVTQTPRYLIKTRGQQVTLSCSPISGHRSVSWYQQTPGQGLQFLFEYFSETQRNKGNFPGRFSGRQFSNSRSEMNVSTLELGDSALYLCASSLRPPVGGYEQYFGPGTRLTVT.

This clonotype was detected only once. This may come from a read error, since a much larger clone is one base off. The chain employs TRBV12-3 or TRBV12-4 and TRBJ2-7; 13 positions agree with TRBD2. The CDR3 loop spans 19 amino acids. The CDR3 sequence: CTSSPPSGTSGVLQYEQYF. The CDR3, as DNA: TGTACCAGCAGTCCTCCAAGTGGGACTAGCGGGGTTTTACAGTACGAGCAGTACTTC.

This clonotype was picked up many times. The rearrangement links TRBV29-1 to TRBJ1-1; the D gene is possibly TRBD1 (6 bases). Trimming shortened V by 0 bases and J by 1 base, and 12 bases separated the two germline ends. The CDR3 loop spans 15 amino acids. Germline assignment: CDR1 SQVTM and CDR2 ANQGSEA. CDR3 DNA sequence: TGCAGCGTTGAAGATCCGACAGGAGGGAACACTGAAGCTTTCTTT. Its protein is CSVEDPTGGNTEAFF.

This clonotype appeared many times. The chain uses TRBV6-5 and TRBJ2-7; 13 bases fit TRBD2. The germline V gene encodes CDR1 MNHEY and CDR2 SVGAGI. Trimming took 5 bases from V and 3 from J; bases not matched to a gene: 13. This CDR3 region has 18 residues. Written as DNA, the CDR3 is TGTGCCAGCAGTCGAGAGACTAGCGGGAGGCCCAGCTACTACGAGCAGTACTTC. It is translated as CASSRETSGRPSYYEQYF.

The chain joins TRBV7-2 to TRBJ2-5, with D possibly matching TRBD1 (6 bases). The CDR3 runs 14 residues. V was pared by 2 bases and J by 1 base, with 8 bases between. The germline gives CDR1 SGHTA, CDR2 FQGNSA. The CDR3 loop reads CASSLTGIQETQYF. The CDR3 coding sequence is TGTGCCAGCAGCTTAACAGGGATCCAAGAGACCCAGTACTTC.

This clonotype showed up many times. This rearrangement joins TRBV29-1 to TRBJ1-1; TRBD1 aligns across 11 bases. Germline V gene data show CDR1 as SQVTM and CDR2 as ANQGSEA. The CDR3 consists of 13 residues. DNA for the CDR3: TGCAGGGTAGGGACAGGGGGGAACACTGAAGCTTTCTTT. This codes for CRVGTGGNTEAFF. Full variable domain (rest looked up from reference TRBV29-1 and TRBJ1-1): SAVISQKPSRDICQRGTSLTIQCQVDSQVTMMFWYRQQPGQSLTLIATANQGSEATYESGFVIDKFPISRPNLTFSTLTVSNMSPEDSSIYLCRVGTGGNTEAFFGQGTRLTVV.

This clonotype was found many times. The genes are TRBV30 and TRBJ2-7, with 13 bases matching TRBD2. Germline V gene data show CDR1 as GTSNPN and CDR2 as SVGIG (reference sequence). The CDR3 contains 13 residues. The V gene end was trimmed by 3 bases and the J gene end by 5 bases; junction bases not matched to a gene: 1. The CDR3 DNA is TGTGCCTGGAGGACTAGCGGGAGGAACGAGCAGTACTTC. This codes for CAWRTSGRNEQYF.

CDR3 sequence (DNA): TGTGCCAGCAGCTTCGCTAGCGGGGGGGCAGAGACCCAGTACTTC. It is translated as CASSFASGGAETQYF. The J gene is TRBJ2-5, the V gene TRBV7-2, with 12 bases fitting TRBD2. Germline assignment: CDR1 SGHTA and CDR2 FQGNSA. V lost 3 bases, J lost 4 bases, and 3 bases stayed unmatched. This CDR3 comprises 15 residues.

This clonotype came up a few times. The rearrangement uses TRBV6-1 and TRBJ1-1; no firm D call. Germline CDR1 is MNHNS and CDR2 is SASEGT. The V end lost 1 base, the J end lost 3 bases, and 9 bases lay between the germline ends. The CDR3 spans 14 residues. The CDR3 bases are TGTGCCAGCAGTGAAGTCTTTGGGGACACTGAAGCTTTCTTT. This sequence encodes CASSEVFGDTEAFF.

This clonotype was observed a handful of times. The V and J genes are TRBV7-9 and TRBJ1-1, with D unclear. This CDR3 is 9 amino acids long. Germline lookup yields CDR1 SEHNR and CDR2 FQNEAQ (reference sequence). V was trimmed by 7 bases and J by 11 bases, leaving 8 bases between them. CDR3 in amino acids: CASTPSAFF. Written as DNA, the CDR3 is TGTGCCAGCACCCCGTCGGCTTTCTTT.

In this sample, this clonotype turned up a few times. V usage is TRBV5-1 and J usage is TRBJ2-2, with D perhaps TRBD1 (7 bases). Germline V gives CDR1 SGHRS, CDR2 YFSETQ. The V gene lost 3 bases and the J gene lost 6 bases, with 15 bases spanning the gap. The CDR3 extends over 15 amino acids. CDR3 region: CASSSSGGGSGELFF. The CDR3 coding sequence is TGCGCCAGCAGCTCCTCCGGAGGGGGCTCCGGGGAGCTGTTTTTT. Full variable domain (missing parts from reference TRBV5-1 and TRBJ2-2): KAGVTQTPRYLIKTRGQQVTLSCSPISGHRSVSWYQQTPGQGLQFLFEYFSETQRNKGNFPGRFSGRQFSNSRSEMNVSTLELGDSALYLCASSSSGGGSGELFFGEGSRLTVL.

In its sample, this clonotype was seen a few times. The genes are TRBV30 and TRBJ2-7; D gene ambiguous. Looked up from germline, CDR1 is GTSNPN and CDR2 is SVGIG (reference sequence). CDR3 size: 13 residues. V was clipped by 3 bases and J by 7 bases, with 16 bases between them. CDR3 coding DNA: TGTGCCTGGAGCCGGTTCGACGGAGAGGAGCAGTACTTC. Amino acids: CAWSRFDGEEQYF.

This clonotype was counted between two and nine times. The chain recombines TRBV6-1 with TRBJ1-4; 8 nucleotides line up with TRBD1. V trimming: 2 bases; J trimming: 7 bases; junction bases outside the gene matches: 6. The CDR3 runs to 15 residues. Germline V gene sequence: CDR1 MNHNS, CDR2 SASEGT. The CDR3 nucleotides are TGTGCCAGCAGTGAAATTCAAACAGGGGGTGAAAAACTGTTTTTT. Its protein is CASSEIQTGGEKLFF.

The CDR3 sequence: CASSLSSPLHF. The CDR3 DNA reads as TGTGCCAGCAGCCTGAGTTCACCCCTCCACTTT. The gene calls are TRBV12-3 or TRBV12-4 and TRBJ1-6, with D unclear. This CDR3 region has 11 residues. V gave up 6 bases and J gave up 9 bases, with 6 bases separating them.